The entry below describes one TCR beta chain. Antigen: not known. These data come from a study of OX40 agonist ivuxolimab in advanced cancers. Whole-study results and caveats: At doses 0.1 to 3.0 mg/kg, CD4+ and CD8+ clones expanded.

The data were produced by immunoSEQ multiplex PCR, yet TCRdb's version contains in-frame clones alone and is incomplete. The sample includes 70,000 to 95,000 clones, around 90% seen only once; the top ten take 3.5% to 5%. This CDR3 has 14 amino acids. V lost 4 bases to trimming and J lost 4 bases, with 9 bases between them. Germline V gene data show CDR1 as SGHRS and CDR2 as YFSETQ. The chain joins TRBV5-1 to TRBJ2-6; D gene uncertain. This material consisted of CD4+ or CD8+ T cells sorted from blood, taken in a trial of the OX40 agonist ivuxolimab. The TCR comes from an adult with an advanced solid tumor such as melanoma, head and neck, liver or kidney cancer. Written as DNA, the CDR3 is TGCGCCAGCAGCGCTACTCCCGGGGCCAACGTCCTGACTTTC. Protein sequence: CASSATPGANVLTF.